These 23 T cell receptor beta chains were all obtained from the same sample, sequenced in a study of cytomegalovirus exposure and HLA in healthy donors (dated by TCRdb to the late 2010s). Libraries were built with the immunoSEQ multiplex PCR assay. A mixture of 60 forward primers for TCR Vbeta segments and 13 reverse primers for TCR Jbeta segments was used in the multiplex PCR. TCRdb limited this immuneACCESS table to in-frame rearrangements with V and J called. A share of clones is missing; checked studies link under half to unresolved V genes, and the rest is unexplained. The sample contains more than 60,000 clones, approximately 80% of them found a single time. The top ten clones comprise more than 3% of the sample. The sequencing input was PBMCs. All receptors derive from a man aged 18 to 29 in good health and CMV-seronegative.

The chain is built from TRBV13 and TRBJ2-7; D might be TRBD1 (5 bases). V shed 7 bases and J shed 0 bases, with 16 bases lying between them. Per germline, CDR1 PRHDT and CDR2 FYEKMQ (reference sequence). The CDR3 has 15 amino acids. This chain's CDR3 is CASTPRGSSSYEQYF. The CDR3 nucleotides are TGTGCCAGCACACCTAGGGGCAGTAGCTCCTACGAGCAGTACTTC.

V gene TRBV19 combines with J gene TRBJ2-4; D remains unclear. This CDR3 comprises 14 residues. Germline CDR1 reads LNHDA; CDR2 reads SQIVND (reference sequence). V was pared by 4 bases and J by 4 bases, with 11 bases between. The chain's CDR3 is CASSNPLKKNIQYF. The CDR3 nucleotides are TGTGCCAGTAGTAACCCCCTAAAGAAAAACATTCAGTACTTC.

The rearrangement joins TRBV28 to TRBJ1-5, with unresolved D. CDR1 MDHEN and CDR2 SYDVKM come from the germline V gene. V lost 5 bases to trimming and J lost 1 base, with 9 bases between them. The CDR3 has 14 amino acids. The CDR3 is CASSLLASNQPQHF. The CDR3 coding sequence is TGTGCCAGCAGTCTGTTAGCAAGCAATCAGCCCCAGCATTTT.

This clone showed up just once. The chain is built from TRBV30 and TRBJ2-5, with 8 nucleotides matching TRBD1. CDR3 length: 17 residues. Germline V gene sequence: CDR1 GTSNPN, CDR2 SVGIG (reference sequence). Trimming cost V 1 base and J 2 bases; bases outside gene matches: 12. The CDR3 nucleotides are TGTGCCTGGAGTGACCCGCACCCCGGGACAGGTCAAGAGACCCAGTACTTC. Protein sequence: CAWSDPHPGTGQETQYF.

This rearrangement joins TRBV28 to TRBJ2-3, with D maybe TRBD2 (5 bases). The CDR3 has 15 residues. Germline CDR1 reads MDHEN; CDR2 reads SYDVKM. With 1 base removed from V and 3 bases from J, the gap between germline ends came to 11 bases. CDR3 DNA sequence: TGTGCCAGCAGTTTATCTATCAGCGGAACAGATACGCAGTATTTT. Protein: CASSLSISGTDTQYF.

The J gene is TRBJ1-5, the V gene TRBV4-1; tentatively, D is TRBD1 (5 bases). This CDR3 has 18 amino acids. V lost 1 base and J 3 bases, leaving 19 bases between the germline ends. Germline V gene data show CDR1 as MGHRA and CDR2 as YSYEKL. The CDR3 DNA reads TGCGCCAGCAGCCAAGGTGGTTTGGCAGGGTTTGTCAATCAGCCCCAGCATTTT. Translating gives CASSQGGLAGFVNQPQHF.

This chain joins TRBV2 and TRBJ1-6; 8 nucleotides line up with TRBD1. Germline V lookup: CDR1 SNHLY, CDR2 FYNNEI. V gave up 1 base and J gave up 5 bases; unmatched junction bases: 1. This CDR3 spans 15 amino acids. CDR3: CASSEGTGNNSPLHF. Written as DNA, the CDR3 is TGTGCCAGCAGTGAAGGGACAGGGAATAATTCACCCCTCCACTTT.

J is TRBJ2-6 and V is TRBV6-4; 10 nucleotides agree with TRBD1. Germline assignment: CDR1 MRHNA and CDR2 SNTAGT. Germline trimming cut 10 bases from V and 1 base from J; bases unmatched to any gene: 13. CDR3 length: 18 residues. The CDR3 nucleotides read TGTGCCACCGGGACAGGGGCAGGTGGAATGTCTGGGGCCAACGTCCTGACTTTC. Translated, it gives CATGTGAGGMSGANVLTF.

The chain carries TRBV5-1 and TRBJ1-2, with D unresolved. CDR3 size: 13 residues. Germline V gives CDR1 SGHRS, CDR2 YFSETQ. The ends were cut back, 4 bases at V and 8 bases at J, with 15 bases in the middle. For the CDR3, the DNA is TGCGCCAGCAGCAAGGAGGGCAGCATGGGCTACACCTTC. Protein sequence: CASSKEGSMGYTF.

This rearrangement joins TRBV15 to TRBJ2-1; 8 bases line up with TRBD1. This CDR3 comprises 16 residues. CDR1 LNHNV and CDR2 YYDKDF come from the germline V gene (reference sequence). With V trimmed by 3 bases and J by 5 bases, 9 bases remained unmatched. CDR3 coding DNA: TGTGCCACCAGCAGGGGAACAGGGGGAAGGGACAATGAGCAGTTCTTC. This codes for CATSRGTGGRDNEQFF.

The V gene is TRBV5-4, the J gene TRBJ1-1; a possible D gene is TRBD1 (5 bases). V gave up 3 bases and J gave up 4 bases, with 13 bases separating them. The CDR3 is 14 residues long. CDR1 and CDR2 (germline): SGHNT, YYREEE (reference sequence). The CDR3 reads CASSSDRGGTEAFF. DNA for the CDR3: TGTGCCAGCAGCTCAGACCGGGGGGGCACTGAAGCTTTCTTT.

Only a few counts were recorded for this clone. The rearrangement joins TRBV11-3 to TRBJ2-7; TRBD1 aligns across 7 bases. CDR3 length: 17 amino acids. Germline values: CDR1 SGHNT, CDR2 YENEEA. The ends lost 5 bases at V and 2 bases at J; junction bases unmatched: 15. The CDR3 nucleotides read TGTGCCAGCAGCCACCCCGAGGGACAGATGGGGGCCTACGAGCAGTACGTC. The encoded protein is CASSHPEGQMGAYEQYV.

The V and J genes are TRBV5-4 and TRBJ1-1; 7 nucleotides line up with TRBD1. CDR1 and CDR2 (germline): SGHNT, YYREEE (reference sequence). This CDR3 has 14 amino acids. The V segment lost 4 bases and the J segment 0 bases; nucleotides outside the gene matches: 3. This CDR3 is CASSVGQLNTEAFF. The CDR3 DNA reads as TGTGCCAGCAGCGTGGGACAGCTGAACACTGAAGCTTTCTTT.

The chain joins TRBV28 to TRBJ2-5; 9 bases match TRBD2. This CDR3 has 15 residues. The ends lost 2 bases at V and 3 bases at J; junction bases unmatched: 4. The germline V gene has CDR1 MDHEN and CDR2 SYDVKM. The DNA of the CDR3 is TGTGCCAGCAGTTTAGCTAGCGGGGTAAAAGAGACCCAGTACTTC. It translates to CASSLASGVKETQYF.

This sequence joins TRBV19 and TRBJ2-1; D possibly corresponds to TRBD2 (5 bases). V shed 6 bases and J shed 9 bases, with 12 bases lying between them. Germline lookup yields CDR1 LNHDA and CDR2 SQIVND (reference sequence). This CDR3 has 12 residues. The CDR3 sequence is CASSGEMTEQFF. In DNA form, the CDR3 reads TGTGCCAGTAGCGGGGAAATGACTGAGCAGTTCTTC.

V and J are TRBV19 and TRBJ1-6; 9 bases agree with TRBD1. J was trimmed by 5 bases and V by 6 bases; bases with no gene match: 5. The CDR3 runs 15 residues. Germline-derived CDR1 and CDR2 are LNHDA and SQIVND (reference sequence). CDR3 protein: CASSQGQGDNSPLHF. Here the CDR3 DNA reads TGTGCCAGTAGCCAGGGACAGGGAGATAATTCACCCCTCCACTTT.

The V gene is TRBV6-1, the J gene TRBJ2-2, with 7 positions matching TRBD1. J lost 1 base, V lost 7 bases, and 3 bases had no gene match. This CDR3 is 14 amino acids long. CDR1 and CDR2 (germline): MNHNS, SASEGT. CDR3 in amino acids: CASIRDRNTGELFF. In DNA, the CDR3 is TGTGCCAGCATCCGGGACAGGAACACCGGGGAGCTGTTTTTT.

This chain links TRBV28 with TRBJ1-6, with unresolved D. CDR3 length: 16 amino acids. Deletions cut 7 bases from V and 5 bases from J, with 18 bases between. In germline, CDR1 is MDHEN, CDR2 SYDVKM. The CDR3 is CASINRGDVHNSPLHF. The CDR3 DNA is TGTGCCAGCATCAATCGGGGTGATGTCCATAATTCACCCCTCCACTTT.

As to this clone: One end of the junction is discordant with germline, which a read error may explain. The V gene is TRBV6-1, the J gene TRBJ1-6; D perhaps matches TRBD1 (5 bases). There are 11 residues in the CDR3. In germline, CDR1 is MNHNS, CDR2 SASEGT. This CDR3 is CVSREGYSLHF. Written as DNA, the CDR3 is TGTGTCAGCAGGGAGGGATACTCCCTCCACTTT.

This clone has a handful of counts. V usage is TRBV6-1 and J usage is TRBJ1-5; D remains ambiguous. Germline lookup yields CDR1 MNHNS and CDR2 SASEGT. Trimming removed 2 bases at V and 0 bases at J, with 11 bases between. The CDR3 covers 16 residues. CDR3 in DNA: TGTGCCAGCAGTGAACTGCAGGTTTATAGCAATCAGCCCCAGCATTTT. Its protein is CASSELQVYSNQPQHF.

The chain joins TRBV5-8 to TRBJ2-5; 9 nucleotides align to TRBD1. The DNA end is more similar to TRBJ2-7, so the J call may be wrong. Germline assignment: CDR1 SGHTS and CDR2 YDEGEE. The CDR3 is made up of 15 amino acids. CDR3 sequence: CASSLRLGQGHEQYF. CDR3 sequence (DNA): TGTGCCAGCAGCTTGCGCCTGGGACAGGGCCACGAGCAGTACTTC.

This clone was detected once. The chain links TRBV28 to TRBJ1-2, with D possibly TRBD1 on 6 matching bases. This CDR3 spans 13 amino acids. Germline V gene lookup returns CDR1 MDHEN and CDR2 SYDVKM. V lost 2 bases and J lost 8, with 12 bases in between. The CDR3 region is CASSLSRGRGYTF. The CDR3 DNA sequence: TGTGCCAGCAGTTTAAGCAGGGGTAGGGGCTACACCTTC.

The CDR3 region has the DNA TGTGCCAGCAGTTTCACGGTGGGCGAGCAGTACGTC. This gives the protein CASSFTVGEQYV. The chain is built from TRBV28 and TRBJ2-7, with no clear D. CDR1 is MDHEN, CDR2 SYDVKM, per germline. Trimming took 3 bases from V and 6 from J, leaving 9 bases between them. The CDR3 consists of 12 residues.